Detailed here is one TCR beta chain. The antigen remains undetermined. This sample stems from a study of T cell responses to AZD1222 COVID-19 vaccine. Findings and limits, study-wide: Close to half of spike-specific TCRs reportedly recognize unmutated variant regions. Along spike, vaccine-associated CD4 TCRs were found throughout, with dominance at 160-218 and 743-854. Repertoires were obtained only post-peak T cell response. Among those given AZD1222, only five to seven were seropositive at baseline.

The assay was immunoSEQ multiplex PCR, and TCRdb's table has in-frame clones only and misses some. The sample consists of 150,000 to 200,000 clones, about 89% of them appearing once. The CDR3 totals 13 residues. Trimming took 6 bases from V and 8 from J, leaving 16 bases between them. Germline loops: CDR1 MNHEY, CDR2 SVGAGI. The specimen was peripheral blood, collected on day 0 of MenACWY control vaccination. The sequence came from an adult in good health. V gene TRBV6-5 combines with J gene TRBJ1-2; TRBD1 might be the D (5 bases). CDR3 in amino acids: CASSDDGAGGYTF. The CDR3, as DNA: TGTGCCAGCAGCGACGACGGGGCGGGAGGCTACACCTTC.